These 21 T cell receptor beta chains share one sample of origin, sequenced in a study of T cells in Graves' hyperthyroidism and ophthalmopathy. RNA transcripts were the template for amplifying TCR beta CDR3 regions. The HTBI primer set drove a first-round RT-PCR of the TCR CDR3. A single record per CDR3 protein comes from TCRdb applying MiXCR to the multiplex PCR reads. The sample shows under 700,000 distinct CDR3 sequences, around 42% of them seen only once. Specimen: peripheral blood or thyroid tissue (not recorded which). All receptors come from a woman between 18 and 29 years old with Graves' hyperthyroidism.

In DNA form, the CDR3 reads TGTGCCAGCAGCTTAGCCGCAGGGCGAAACTACGAGCAGTACTTC. Its protein is CASSLAAGRNYEQYF. The chain carries TRBV7-6 and TRBJ2-7, with D possibly TRBD1 on 5 matching bases. Germline CDR1 reads SGHVS; CDR2 reads FNYEAQ. Trimming pared 0 bases from V and 3 bases from J, leaving 12 bases between. CDR3 length: 15 amino acids.

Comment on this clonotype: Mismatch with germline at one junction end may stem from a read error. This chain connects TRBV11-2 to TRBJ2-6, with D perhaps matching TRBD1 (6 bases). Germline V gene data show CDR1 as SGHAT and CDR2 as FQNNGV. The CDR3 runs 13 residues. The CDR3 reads CASRGQPDDTEAF. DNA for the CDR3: TGTGCCAGCAGAGGACAGCCCGACGACACTGAAGCTTTC.

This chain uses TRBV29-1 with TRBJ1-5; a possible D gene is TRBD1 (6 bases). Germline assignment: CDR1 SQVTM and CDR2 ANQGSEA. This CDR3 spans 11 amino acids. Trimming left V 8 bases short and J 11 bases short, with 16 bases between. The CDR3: CSSDSLRTQHF. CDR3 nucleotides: TGCAGCTCGGACAGCCTTAGGACCCAGCATTTT.

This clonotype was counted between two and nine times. For the CDR3, the DNA is TGTGCCAGCACGGACAGGGAGCACGGGGAGCTGTTTTTT. As protein: CASTDREHGELFF. The genes are TRBV2 and TRBJ2-2, with 8 nucleotides matching TRBD1. Germline values: CDR1 SNHLY, CDR2 FYNNEI. This CDR3 spans 13 amino acids. The V and J ends lost 7 bases and 7 bases, in that order; junction bases with no gene match: 5.

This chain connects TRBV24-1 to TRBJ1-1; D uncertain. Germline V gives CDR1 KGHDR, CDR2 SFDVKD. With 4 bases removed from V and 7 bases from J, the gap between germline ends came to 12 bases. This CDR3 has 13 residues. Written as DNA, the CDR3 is TGTGCCACCAGTGACCCGCGAGAGAGTGAAGCTTTCTTT. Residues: CATSDPRESEAFF.

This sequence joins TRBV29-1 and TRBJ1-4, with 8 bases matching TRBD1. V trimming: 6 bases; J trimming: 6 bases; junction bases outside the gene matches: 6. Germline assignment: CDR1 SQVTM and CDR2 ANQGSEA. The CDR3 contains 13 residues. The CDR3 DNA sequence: TGCAGCGTCAAGCCAGGGGGCGATGAAAAACTGTTTTTT. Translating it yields CSVKPGGDEKLFF.

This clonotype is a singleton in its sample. CDR3 region: CASSIEGATDTQYF. CDR3 DNA sequence: TGCGCCAGCAGCATCGAGGGGGCAACTGATACGCAGTATTTT. The rearrangement links TRBV5-1 to TRBJ2-3, with TRBD1 identical over 7 bases. CDR3 length: 14 amino acids. Germline lookup yields CDR1 SGHRS and CDR2 YFSETQ. Trimming cost V 4 bases and J 6 bases; bases outside gene matches: 8.

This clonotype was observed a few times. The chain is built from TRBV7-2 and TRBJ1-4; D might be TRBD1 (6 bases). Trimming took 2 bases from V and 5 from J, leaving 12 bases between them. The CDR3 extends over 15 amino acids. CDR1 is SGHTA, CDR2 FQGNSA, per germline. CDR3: CASSLRGGANEKLFF. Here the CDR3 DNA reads TGTGCCAGCAGCTTACGGGGGGGGGCGAATGAAAAACTGTTTTTT.

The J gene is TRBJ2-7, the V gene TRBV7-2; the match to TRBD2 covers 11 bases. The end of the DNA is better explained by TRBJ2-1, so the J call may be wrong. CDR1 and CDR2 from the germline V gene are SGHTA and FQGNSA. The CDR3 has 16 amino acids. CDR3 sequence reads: CASSLIVSGRANEQFF. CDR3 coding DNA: TGTGCCAGCAGCTTAATTGTTAGCGGGAGGGCCAATGAGCAGTTCTTC.

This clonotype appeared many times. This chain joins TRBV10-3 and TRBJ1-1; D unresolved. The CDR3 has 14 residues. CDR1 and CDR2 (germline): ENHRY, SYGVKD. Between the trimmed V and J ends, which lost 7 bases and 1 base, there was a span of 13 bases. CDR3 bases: TGTGCCATCACCGAAAGAGCCCCGAACACTGAAGCTTTCTTT. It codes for CAITERAPNTEAFF.

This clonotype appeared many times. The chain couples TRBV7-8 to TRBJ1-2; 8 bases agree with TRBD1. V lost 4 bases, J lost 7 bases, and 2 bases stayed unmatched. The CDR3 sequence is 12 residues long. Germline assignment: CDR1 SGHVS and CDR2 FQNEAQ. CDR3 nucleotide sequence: TGTGCCAGCAGCTCCACAGGGGGTGGCTACACCTTC. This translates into CASSSTGGGYTF.

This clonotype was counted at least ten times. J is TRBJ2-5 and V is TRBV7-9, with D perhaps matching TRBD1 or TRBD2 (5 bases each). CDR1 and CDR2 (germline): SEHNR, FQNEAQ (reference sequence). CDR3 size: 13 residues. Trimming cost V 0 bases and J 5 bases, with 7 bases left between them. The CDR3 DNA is TGTGCCAGCAGCTTAGCGGGACCCGAGACCCAGTACTTC. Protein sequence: CASSLAGPETQYF.

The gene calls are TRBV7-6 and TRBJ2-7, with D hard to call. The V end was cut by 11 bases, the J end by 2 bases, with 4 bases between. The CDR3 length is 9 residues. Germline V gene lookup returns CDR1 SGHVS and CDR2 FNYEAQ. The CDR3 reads CAEAYEQYF. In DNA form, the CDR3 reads TGTGCCGAAGCCTACGAGCAGTACTTC.

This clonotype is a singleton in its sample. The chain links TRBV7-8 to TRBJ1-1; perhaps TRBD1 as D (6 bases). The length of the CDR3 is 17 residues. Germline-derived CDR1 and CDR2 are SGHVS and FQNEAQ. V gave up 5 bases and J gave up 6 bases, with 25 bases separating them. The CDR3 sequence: CASSHLGGGRARAEAFF. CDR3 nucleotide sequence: TGTGCCAGCAGCCACCTTGGGGGGGGGCGAGCACGCGCTGAAGCTTTCTTT.

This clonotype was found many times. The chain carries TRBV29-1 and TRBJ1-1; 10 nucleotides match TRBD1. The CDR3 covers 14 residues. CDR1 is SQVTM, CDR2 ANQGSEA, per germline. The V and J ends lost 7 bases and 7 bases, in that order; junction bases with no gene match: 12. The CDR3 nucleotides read TGCAGCGCCGACGGGACAGGGGAGTCGGGTGAAGCTTTCTTT. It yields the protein CSADGTGESGEAFF.

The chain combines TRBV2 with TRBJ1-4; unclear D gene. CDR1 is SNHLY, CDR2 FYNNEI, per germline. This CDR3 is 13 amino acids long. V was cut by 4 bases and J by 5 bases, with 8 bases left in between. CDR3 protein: CASSVMENEKLFF. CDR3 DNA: TGTGCCAGCAGTGTTATGGAGAATGAAAAACTGTTTTTT.

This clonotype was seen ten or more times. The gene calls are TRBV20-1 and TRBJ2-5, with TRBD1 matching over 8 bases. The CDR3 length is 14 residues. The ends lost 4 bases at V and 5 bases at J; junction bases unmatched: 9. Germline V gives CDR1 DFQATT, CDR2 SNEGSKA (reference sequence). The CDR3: CSANPGGVLETQYF. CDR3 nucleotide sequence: TGCAGTGCTAACCCAGGGGGCGTCTTGGAGACCCAGTACTTC.

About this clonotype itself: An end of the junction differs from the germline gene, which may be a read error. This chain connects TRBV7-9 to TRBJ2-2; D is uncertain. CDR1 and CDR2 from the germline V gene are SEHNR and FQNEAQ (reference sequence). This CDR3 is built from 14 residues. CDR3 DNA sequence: TGTGCAAGCAGCGCCCGGACCGTCACCGGGGAGCTGTTTTTT. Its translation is CASSARTVTGELFF. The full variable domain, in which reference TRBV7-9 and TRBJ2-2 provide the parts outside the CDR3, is DTGVSQNPRHKITKRGQNVTFRCDPISEHNRLYWYRQTLGQGPEFLTYFQNEAQLEKSRLLSDRFSAERPKGSFSTLEIQRTEQGDSAMYLCASSARTVTGELFFGEGSRLTVL.

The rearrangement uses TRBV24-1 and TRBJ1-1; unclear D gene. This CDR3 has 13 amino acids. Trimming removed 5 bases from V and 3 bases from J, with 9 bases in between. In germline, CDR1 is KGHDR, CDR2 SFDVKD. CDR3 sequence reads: CATSVGEDTEAFF. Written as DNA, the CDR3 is TGTGCCACCAGTGTTGGGGAGGACACTGAAGCTTTCTTT.

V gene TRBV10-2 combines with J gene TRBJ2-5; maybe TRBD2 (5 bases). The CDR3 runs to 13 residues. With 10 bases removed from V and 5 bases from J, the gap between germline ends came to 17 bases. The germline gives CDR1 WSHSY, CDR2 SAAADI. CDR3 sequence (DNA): TGCGCCACCGAGGACGGGGAGAAGGAGACCCAGTACTTC. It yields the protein CATEDGEKETQYF.

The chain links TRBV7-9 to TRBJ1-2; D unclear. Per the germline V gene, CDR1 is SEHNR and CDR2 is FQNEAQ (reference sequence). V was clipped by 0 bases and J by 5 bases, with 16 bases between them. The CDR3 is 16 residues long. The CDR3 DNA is TGTGCCAGCAGCTTAGCGTTGAGGTCTCGGTTTTATGGCTACACCTTC. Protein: CASSLALRSRFYGYTF.